This T cell receptor beta chain is drawn from a study of shared clonotypes between healthy human individuals. Overall study results and limits: A small donor pool kept down the genetic and exposure-history diversity that was represented. Memory subsets had estimated richness that was generally smaller than that of naive subsets.

Worth noting for this clone: The antigen remains unidentified.

The donors were adults (healthy and HIV-negative) with no recent acute infections or vaccinations. V lost 6 bases, J lost 0 bases, and 9 bases lay in between. The CDR3 covers 14 residues. The germline V gene has CDR1 MDHEN and CDR2 SYDVKM. The protocol was immunoSEQ multiplex PCR, while the TCRdb copy is restricted to in-frame clones and leaves out a portion. In the table there are under 650,000 clones, 90% to 96% of which are singletons. The chain employs TRBV28 and TRBJ1-5; D remains ambiguous. The sample taken for sequencing was naive CD4+ T cells sorted from blood. Subset defined: CD45RA+ positively selected. The clonotype originates from a woman aged 30 to 39 in good health. CDR3 region: CASSRSASNQPQHF. The CDR3 DNA follows: TGTGCCAGCAGCCGTTCAGCTAGCAATCAGCCCCAGCATTTT. The full variable domain, its missing parts supplied by reference TRBV28 and TRBJ1-5, is DVKVTQSSRYLVKRTGEKVFLECVQDMDHENMFWYRQDPGLGLRLIYFSYDVKMKEKGDIPEGYSVSREKKERFSLILESASTNQTSMYLCASSRSASNQPQHFGDGTRLSIL.